The 32 T cell receptor beta chains below come from one sample, sequenced in a study of regulatory T cells in long-lasting Graves disease. The TCR beta library used iRepertoire HTBI primers with Arm-PCR amplification of CDR3. TCRdb re-called the multiplex PCR reads with MiXCR, one entry per CDR3 protein. Of 400,000 to 500,000 distinct CDR3 sequences in the sample, roughly 15% were seen once. Time point described: newly diagnosed GD, antithyroid drugs for less than 3 months. With RNA extracted from PBMCs as input, the TCR library was made. A further study also used this sample, focusing on T cells in Graves' hyperthyroidism and ophthalmopathy.

This material consisted of peripheral blood mononuclear cells (PBMCs), taken at new diagnosis, from a patient treated with antithyroid drugs. The receptors were gathered from a woman aged 45 to 65 with Graves disease.

This clonotype came up many times. The chain has TRBV30 and TRBJ2-1, with 11 bases lining up with TRBD1. V dropped 0 bases and J dropped 5; count of bases not matched to a gene: 6. The CDR3 spans 16 residues. In germline, CDR1 is GTSNPN, CDR2 SVGIG (reference sequence). CDR3 in DNA: TGTGCCTGGAGTGTAGGACAGGGGGCTCCGGACAATGAGCAGTTCTTC. Translated, it gives CAWSVGQGAPDNEQFF.

The chain recombines TRBV9 with TRBJ1-1; D is uncertain. The CDR3 is made up of 13 amino acids. Germline CDR1 and CDR2: SGDLS and YYNGEE. Trimming stripped 0 bases from V and 7 bases from J, with 10 bases between. The CDR3 here is CASSVVVAGEAFF. CDR3 DNA sequence: TGTGCCAGCAGCGTAGTAGTCGCCGGTGAAGCTTTCTTT.

This clonotype came up once. This sequence joins TRBV3-1 and TRBJ1-1; tentative D call: TRBD1 (5 bases). Trimming took 6 bases from V and 4 from J, leaving 15 bases between them. Germline V CDR1 and CDR2: LGHDT, YNNKEL (reference sequence). The CDR3 has 14 residues. CDR3 sequence: CASSPQGVVTEAFF. The CDR3 bases are TGTGCCAGCAGTCCCCAGGGAGTAGTCACTGAAGCTTTCTTT.

This clonotype was counted many times. This chain joins TRBV7-3 and TRBJ1-1; TRBD1 agrees at 7 bases. The CDR3 spans 15 residues. V dropped 0 bases and J dropped 4; count of bases not matched to a gene: 5. From germline, CDR1 is SGHTA and CDR2 FQGTGA. The CDR3 sequence is CASSLTEGAATEAFF. The CDR3 DNA reads as TGTGCCAGCAGCTTAACGGAGGGGGCGGCCACTGAAGCTTTCTTT.

This clonotype was observed a few times. The V and J genes are TRBV6-2 or TRBV6-3 and TRBJ2-3; TRBD2 agrees at 8 bases. In germline, CDR1 is MNHEY, CDR2 SVGEGT. The CDR3 has 20 residues. Trimming removed 3 bases from V and 0 bases from J; junction bases left unmatched: 17. The CDR3 bases are TGTGCCAGCAGTTATAGTACTAGCGGACGAGTCGGGCGAAGCACAGATACGCAGTATTTT. Translating gives CASSYSTSGRVGRSTDTQYF.

This clonotype appeared many times. The chain uses TRBV28 and TRBJ2-5, with TRBD1 identical over 8 bases. Germline lookup yields CDR1 MDHEN and CDR2 SYDVKM. V was clipped by 7 bases and J by 5 bases; unmatched bases: 12. This CDR3 comprises 15 residues. The CDR3 sequence: CASKLSAGGRETQYF. The DNA for the CDR3 is TGTGCCAGCAAACTCTCCGCAGGGGGCCGGGAGACCCAGTACTTC.

This clonotype came up a few times. The CDR3 is CASSLAGTSGYEQYF. The CDR3 DNA follows: TGTGCCAGCAGCTTAGCTGGGACTAGCGGCTACGAGCAGTACTTC. The chain recombines TRBV7-8 with TRBJ2-7, with 11 bases fitting TRBD2. Germline V CDR1 and CDR2: SGHVS, FQNEAQ. The J segment lost 3 bases and the V segment lost 0 bases, leaving 1 base of the junction unmatched. This CDR3 is 15 amino acids long.

This clonotype has a handful of counts. CDR3 in amino acids: CASSARGGAYYNEQFF. CDR3 sequence (DNA): TGTGCCAGCAGTGCGCGGGGGGGCGCCTACTACAATGAGCAGTTCTTC. J is TRBJ2-1 and V is TRBV28; 9 bases agree with TRBD2. The CDR3 length is 16 residues. Trimming at V came to 5 bases and at J to 3 bases, leaving 8 bases not matched to a gene. Germline V gene sequence: CDR1 MDHEN, CDR2 SYDVKM.

This clonotype was counted between two and nine times. An end of the junction differs from the germline gene, which may be a read error. This chain uses TRBV7-7 with TRBJ2-1; TRBD1 or TRBD2 may be the D gene (5 bases each). The CDR3 runs 14 residues. Germline CDR1 reads SSHAT; CDR2 reads FNYEAQ (reference sequence). The CDR3: CASSKLPPGRELFF. In DNA form, the CDR3 reads TGTGCTAGCAGCAAACTACCCCCGGGCAGGGAGCTTTTCTTC.

The V call is TRBV7-2, the J call TRBJ2-3; 9 bases are a match to TRBD2. The CDR3 is 17 amino acids. Germline V gives CDR1 SGHTA, CDR2 FQGNSA. Trimming at V came to 1 base and at J to 3 bases, leaving 8 bases not matched to a gene. The CDR3 sequence is CASSLGSAGGGTDTQYF. CDR3 DNA: TGTGCCAGCAGCTTAGGATCAGCGGGAGGTGGGACAGATACGCAGTATTTT. Full variable domain (missing parts from reference TRBV7-2 and TRBJ2-3): GAGVSQSPSNKVTEKGKDVELRCDPISGHTALYWYRQSLGQGLEFLIYFQGNSAPDKSGLPSDRFSAERTGGSVSTLTIQRTQQEDSAVYLCASSLGSAGGGTDTQYFGPGTRLTVL.

A few counts support this clonotype. A much larger clone differs from this one at a single base, so this may be a read error. The gene calls are TRBV30 and TRBJ1-1, with unresolved D. This CDR3 comprises 13 residues. Trimming pared 5 bases from V and 9 bases from J, leaving 19 bases between. The V gene's germline CDR1 is GTSNPN and CDR2 SVGIG (reference sequence). CDR3: CAWGPRSASQAFF. DNA of the CDR3: TGTGCCTGGGGCCCACGATCGGCATCGCAAGCTTTCTTT.

This clonotype was observed at least ten times. This rearrangement joins TRBV12-3 or TRBV12-4 to TRBJ1-1; TRBD1 agrees at 7 bases. The CDR3 spans 13 residues. V gave up 4 bases and J gave up 7 bases; unmatched junction bases: 6. CDR3 coding DNA: TGTGCCAGCAGTTCGGACAGGAGACTTGAAGCTTTCTTT. Translating gives CASSSDRRLEAFF.

Regarding this clonotype: It is likely a read error, because the conserved phenylalanine at the end of the CDR3 is missing. The chain joins TRBV6-1 to TRBJ1-3; 7 nucleotides align to TRBD1. Trimming cost V 6 bases and J 4 bases; bases outside gene matches: 9. The CDR3 contains 15 residues. The germline V gene encodes CDR1 MNHNS and CDR2 SASEGT. The CDR3 reads CASRRGPTEGNTIYL. CDR3 nucleotides: TGTGCCAGCAGGAGGGGGCCTACAGAGGGAAACACCATATATCTT.

The CDR3 bases are TGCGCCAGCAGCTTGGGTTGGCCCTCTGGAAACACCATATATTTT. Its translation: CASSLGWPSGNTIYF. The chain carries TRBV5-1 and TRBJ1-3; D call uncertain. The V gene's germline CDR1 is SGHRS and CDR2 YFSETQ. Deletions cut 0 bases from V and 0 bases from J, with 7 bases between. This CDR3 is 15 amino acids long.

This chain joins TRBV27 and TRBJ2-1; D gene unclear. Germline-derived CDR1 and CDR2 are MNHEY and SMNVEV (reference sequence). With 3 bases removed from V and 2 bases from J, the gap between germline ends came to 5 bases. There are 13 residues in the CDR3. The CDR3 spells CASSFPPYNEQFF. Here the CDR3 DNA reads TGTGCCAGCAGTTTTCCTCCCTACAATGAGCAGTTCTTC.

This clonotype was seen ten or more times. The chain uses TRBV2 and TRBJ2-1; possibly TRBD1 or TRBD2 for D (6 bases each). Trimming shortened V by 6 bases and J by 2 bases, and 14 bases separated the two germline ends. Looked up from germline, CDR1 is SNHLY and CDR2 is FYNNEI. The CDR3 runs to 15 residues. The CDR3 loop is CASRKGGGTYNEQFF. In nucleotides, the CDR3 is TGTGCCAGCAGGAAGGGGGGCGGGACCTACAATGAGCAGTTCTTC.

This clonotype was recorded many times. The V call is TRBV13, the J call TRBJ1-4; D not resolved. This CDR3 comprises 13 residues. Germline V gene data show CDR1 as PRHDT and CDR2 as FYEKMQ (reference sequence). Trimming left V 10 bases short and J 6 bases short, with 15 bases between. CDR3 loop: CATGRFGDEKLFF. The DNA for the CDR3 is TGTGCCACCGGACGGTTTGGCGATGAAAAACTGTTTTTT. Full variable domain (outside the CDR3, taken from reference TRBV13 and TRBJ1-4): AAGVIQSPRHLIKEKRETATLKCYPIPRHDTVYWYQQGPGQDPQFLISFYEKMQSDKGSIPDRFSAQQFSDYHSELNMSSLELGDSALYFCATGRFGDEKLFFGSGTQLSVL.

This clonotype was seen at least ten times. The chain is built from TRBV6-1 and TRBJ2-3; D unresolved. The V end lost 6 bases, the J end lost 2 bases, and 12 bases lay between the germline ends. The germline V gene has CDR1 MNHNS and CDR2 SASEGT. The CDR3 totals 14 residues. The CDR3 DNA reads TGTGCCAGCAGATTCAGACGGTTCACAGATACGCAGTATTTT. Protein product: CASRFRRFTDTQYF.

The count of this clonotype is one. The chain joins TRBV19 to TRBJ2-1; 7 bases match TRBD2. V trimming: 6 bases; J trimming: 2 bases; junction bases outside the gene matches: 7. In germline, CDR1 is LNHDA, CDR2 SQIVND (reference sequence). CDR3 length: 15 residues. This chain's CDR3 is CASRLGRETYNEQFF. Written as DNA, the CDR3 is TGTGCCAGTAGGCTGGGGCGGGAGACCTACAATGAGCAGTTCTTC.

The sample holds many counts of this clonotype. The chain carries TRBV7-8 and TRBJ2-3; the match to TRBD2 covers 9 bases. Germline V gives CDR1 SGHVS, CDR2 FQNEAQ. The CDR3 has 16 residues. The V segment lost 1 base and the J segment 4 bases; nucleotides outside the gene matches: 6. This CDR3 is CASSLVAGEGADTQYF. CDR3 nucleotides: TGTGCCAGCAGCTTAGTAGCGGGGGAAGGGGCAGATACGCAGTATTTT. Based on the CDR3 plus reference TRBV7-8 and TRBJ2-3, the full variable domain is GAGVSQSPRYKVAKRGQDVALRCDPISGHVSLFWYQQALGQGPEFLTYFQNEAQLDKSGLPSDRFFAERPEGSVSTLKIQRTQQEDSAVYLCASSLVAGEGADTQYFGPGTRLTVL.

This clonotype was counted a single time. At one end the junction does not follow the germline gene, possibly because of a read error. The rearrangement uses TRBV30 and TRBJ2-7, with D uncertain. The germline CDR1 and CDR2 sequences are GTSNPN and SVGIG (reference sequence). The length of the CDR3 is 12 residues. The DNA of the CDR3 is TGTGCCTGGAGTGGGAGCTCCTCCGAGCAGTACTTC. It translates to CAWSGSSSEQYF.

The rearrangement joins TRBV5-5 to TRBJ2-2, with 7 bases identical to TRBD1. There are 17 residues in the CDR3. V was clipped by 1 base and J by 6 bases; unmatched bases: 12. CDR1 is SGHKS, CDR2 YYEKEE, per germline (reference sequence). CDR3 DNA: TGTGCCAGCAGCTTGTCCTACAGGGGCCAAGCGGCCGGGGAGCTGTTTTTT. Its translation is CASSLSYRGQAAGELFF.

This clonotype came up a few times. The rearrangement links TRBV28 to TRBJ2-1, with 7 bases fitting TRBD1. The V gene's germline CDR1 is MDHEN and CDR2 SYDVKM. With 6 bases clipped from V and 2 bases from J, the junction kept 7 bases outside the gene matches. The CDR3 is 15 residues long. CDR3 region: CASSLPQGTYNEQFF. CDR3 sequence (DNA): TGTGCCAGCAGCCTTCCACAGGGGACCTACAATGAGCAGTTCTTC.

This clonotype has a handful of counts. This rearrangement joins TRBV9 to TRBJ2-1; D is uncertain. In germline, CDR1 is SGDLS, CDR2 YYNGEE. V was shortened by 0 bases and J by 5 bases, with 12 bases between the two germline ends. The CDR3 loop spans 15 amino acids. This chain's CDR3 is CASSVGLDLDNEQFF. CDR3 DNA sequence: TGTGCCAGCAGCGTAGGGCTAGACCTGGACAATGAGCAGTTCTTC.

This clonotype was picked up many times. The chain uses TRBV20-1 and TRBJ1-1; tentatively, D is TRBD1 (5 bases). Per the germline V gene, CDR1 is DFQATT and CDR2 is SNEGSKA (reference sequence). Trimming removed 1 base from V and 5 bases from J, with 8 bases in between. The CDR3 extends over 12 amino acids. CDR3 bases: TGCAGTGCTAGAGGGGGGTTAACTGAAGCTTTCTTT. This translates into CSARGGLTEAFF.

This clonotype has a count of ten or more. This chain links TRBV18 with TRBJ2-7, with 7 bases lining up with TRBD2. Germline V gives CDR1 KGHSH, CDR2 LQKENI. The V and J ends lost 6 bases and 4 bases, in that order; junction bases with no gene match: 6. This CDR3 has 13 residues. The CDR3, as DNA: TGTGCCAGCTCCCCCGAGGGAGGGTACGAGCAGTACTTC. Its translation: CASSPEGGYEQYF.

This clonotype was counted many times. The J gene is TRBJ1-1, the V gene TRBV6-9, with D possibly TRBD1 on 6 matching bases. In germline, CDR1 is MNHGY, CDR2 SVAAGI. The V gene lost 4 bases and the J gene lost 4 bases, with 19 bases spanning the gap. The CDR3 has 16 amino acids. CDR3 loop: CASSSHLQGRFTEAFF. The CDR3 nucleotides are TGTGCCAGCAGTTCCCATCTTCAGGGGCGCTTCACTGAAGCTTTCTTT.

Remarks on this clonotype: A much more abundant neighbour one base away suggests this may be a read error. The V and J genes are TRBV6-2 or TRBV6-3 and TRBJ2-2; D is possibly TRBD1 or TRBD2 (6 bases each). CDR1 and CDR2 from the germline V gene are MNHEY and SVGEGT. The CDR3 spans 16 residues. The CDR3 DNA follows: TGTGCCAGCAGTTCCGGTACAGGGTTTTTTTCCGGGGGGCTGTTTTTT. Its translation is CASSSGTGFFSGGLFF.

This clonotype has more than one count but fewer than ten. The chain carries TRBV6-2 or TRBV6-3 and TRBJ2-7; 9 nucleotides align to TRBD2. Germline-derived CDR1 and CDR2 are MNHEY and SVGEGT. This CDR3 has 13 amino acids. Trimming at V came to 6 bases and at J to 4 bases, leaving 4 bases not matched to a gene. CDR3 sequence: CASRSSGKYEQYF. The CDR3 bases are TGTGCCAGCAGGTCTAGCGGGAAATACGAGCAGTACTTC.

This clonotype was seen ten or more times. The rearrangement joins TRBV24-1 to TRBJ2-1; TRBD2 matches 10 bases. CDR1 is KGHDR and CDR2 is SFDVKD in the germline V gene. The J segment lost 6 bases and the V segment lost 4 bases, leaving 5 bases of the junction unmatched. This CDR3 region has 15 residues. In nucleotides, the CDR3 is TGTGCCACCAGTGAGAGCGGGAGGGCCAGCAATGAGCAGTTCTTC. Translation: CATSESGRASNEQFF.

This clonotype has a handful of counts. The chain is built from TRBV9 and TRBJ2-3; 8 bases fit TRBD2. CDR1 is SGDLS, CDR2 YYNGEE, per germline. This CDR3 has 16 amino acids. V was clipped by 4 bases and J by 4 bases; unmatched bases: 11. DNA for the CDR3: TGTGCCAGCAGCACCCCCTTGAGCGGGAGTCCAGATACGCAGTATTTT. Its translation: CASSTPLSGSPDTQYF.

The table lists this clonotype with many counts. V usage is TRBV28 and J usage is TRBJ1-1; tentative D call: TRBD1 (5 bases). The CDR3 is 15 amino acids. Deletions cut 5 bases from V and 3 bases from J, with 16 bases between. Germline-derived CDR1 and CDR2 are MDHEN and SYDVKM. The CDR3 here is CASSPGKRGYTEAFF. CDR3 nucleotides: TGTGCCAGCAGTCCAGGGAAAAGGGGTTACACTGAAGCTTTCTTT. Based on the CDR3 plus reference TRBV28 and TRBJ1-1, the full variable domain is DVKVTQSSRYLVKRTGEKVFLECVQDMDHENMFWYRQDPGLGLRLIYFSYDVKMKEKGDIPEGYSVSREKKERFSLILESASTNQTSMYLCASSPGKRGYTEAFFGQGTRLTVV.